Presented here are 14 T cell receptor beta chains from one specimen sequenced in a study of blood T cells in healthy people across ages (dated by TCRdb to the mid-2010s). Preparation of the library involved 5' RACE. Sequencing was carried out with an Illumina HiSeq 2500. A second roughly 6 to 11 cycle PCR used a sample-barcoded 5' primer and a J-beta primer mix. Using fastp at Q25 and MiXCR, TCRdb reprocessed the public reads and kept productive beta chains. When rows share a CDR3 protein, they turn into one entry using the most common DNA and genes. Across this sample there are fewer than 750,000 distinct CDR3 sequences, with 52% seen only once. Of the sample, less than 15% is held by the ten largest clones. Sequences were obtained from blood. The receptors come from a woman of 80 years or more in good health.

The chain's CDR3 is CASSVVSSPGELFF. The CDR3 nucleotides read TGTGCCAGCAGCGTAGTCTCTTCCCCCGGGGAGCTGTTTTTT. The V call is TRBV9, the J call TRBJ2-2; D gene uncertain. This CDR3 has 14 amino acids. V was pared by 0 bases and J by 6 bases, with 9 bases between. Germline CDR1 reads SGDLS; CDR2 reads YYNGEE.

In its sample, this clonotype was seen many times. CDR3 sequence: CASSEANRPYDQETQYF. The DNA of the CDR3 is TGTGCCAGCAGTGAAGCAAATCGACCGTATGACCAAGAGACCCAGTACTTC. The rearrangement uses TRBV2 and TRBJ2-5; D is ambiguous. This CDR3 has 17 amino acids. The ends were cut back, 0 bases at V and 0 bases at J, with 14 bases in the middle. The germline V gene has CDR1 SNHLY and CDR2 FYNNEI.

The rearrangement joins TRBV20-1 to TRBJ1-2; no reliable D call. Germline V gene lookup returns CDR1 DFQATT and CDR2 SNEGSKA (reference sequence). The CDR3 runs 11 residues. Trimming stripped 3 bases from V and 4 bases from J, with 6 bases between. The CDR3 loop reads CSASPGYGYTF. Written as DNA, the CDR3 is TGCAGTGCTAGCCCAGGCTATGGCTACACCTTC.

The rearrangement uses TRBV29-1 and TRBJ1-2, with D possibly being TRBD1 (5 bases). This CDR3 is 15 amino acids long. Germline V lookup: CDR1 SQVTM, CDR2 ANQGSEA. Trimming cost V 6 bases and J 0 bases, with 17 bases left between them. CDR3 DNA sequence: TGCAGCGTCTCAGCCCCTGGGGGAGCTAACTATGGCTACACCTTC. Its protein is CSVSAPGGANYGYTF.

A few counts support this clonotype. The chain recombines TRBV6-1 with TRBJ2-3, with 9 bases that match TRBD1. With V trimmed by 7 bases and J by 1 base, 3 bases remained unmatched. CDR3 length: 14 residues. Germline V gene sequence: CDR1 MNHNS, CDR2 SASEGT. The CDR3 DNA reads TGTGCCAGCACGCGGGACAGGGGCACAGATACGCAGTATTTT. Amino acid sequence: CASTRDRGTDTQYF.

This clonotype occurred many times. V gene TRBV27 combines with J gene TRBJ2-7; possibly TRBD2 for D (6 bases). V was trimmed by 7 bases and J by 3 bases, leaving 16 bases between them. Germline V gives CDR1 MNHEY, CDR2 SMNVEV (reference sequence). The CDR3 runs to 14 residues. In DNA, the CDR3 is TGTGCCAGCAACCCGGGACTGGAGCTCTACGAGCAGTACTTC. Its translation is CASNPGLELYEQYF.

In this sample, this clonotype turned up a few times. The rearrangement uses TRBV5-1 and TRBJ2-2, with D possibly matching TRBD2 (6 bases). Trimming took off 0 bases at V and 6 bases at J, with 15 bases between the two ends. Per germline, CDR1 SGHRS and CDR2 YFSETQ. The CDR3 length is 16 residues. DNA of the CDR3: TGCGCCAGCAGCTTGGTCACCGGGAGTGGCCCCGGGGAGCTGTTTTTT. Protein product: CASSLVTGSGPGELFF.

The chain links TRBV4-1 to TRBJ2-2; 8 bases match TRBD1. CDR3 length equals 17 residues. V dropped 8 bases and J dropped 2; count of bases not matched to a gene: 13. Germline CDR1 is MGHRA and CDR2 is YSYEKL. This chain's CDR3 is CASSDGRGRVNTGELFF. The CDR3 DNA reads TGCGCCAGCTCCGACGGCAGGGGGCGCGTAAACACCGGGGAGCTGTTTTTT.

The chain has TRBV20-1 and TRBJ2-5, with D unclear. The CDR3 loop spans 12 amino acids. With 1 base removed from V and 1 base from J, the gap between germline ends came to 4 bases. CDR1 and CDR2 from the germline V gene are DFQATT and SNEGSKA (reference sequence). CDR3 nucleotide sequence: TGCAGTGCTAGAGCAGCCCAAGAGACCCAGTACTTC. It codes for CSARAAQETQYF.

This clonotype has just a few counts. CDR3 sequence: CASGEGGADEQYF. The CDR3 coding sequence is TGTGCCAGCGGAGAAGGGGGGGCAGACGAGCAGTACTTC. The rearrangement joins TRBV6-6 to TRBJ2-7; D is possibly TRBD2 (7 bases). The V end was cut by 8 bases, the J end by 5 bases, with 16 bases between. Germline V gene sequence: CDR1 MNHNY, CDR2 SVGAGI (reference sequence). There are 13 residues in the CDR3.

The chain employs TRBV28 and TRBJ2-2, with TRBD1 matching 8 bases. V shed 6 bases, J shed 4 bases, and the junction held 7 bases outside the gene matches. Germline V gene sequence: CDR1 MDHEN, CDR2 SYDVKM. This CDR3 comprises 15 residues. The CDR3 is CASRGQGWGTGELFF. The CDR3 coding sequence is TGTGCCAGCAGAGGACAGGGTTGGGGCACCGGGGAGCTGTTTTTT.

A remark on this clonotype: A much larger clonotype is one base distant, so this may be a read error. This rearrangement joins TRBV5-1 to TRBJ2-1; no clear D gene. CDR3 size: 12 residues. Germline values: CDR1 SGHRS, CDR2 YFSETQ. Written as DNA, the CDR3 is TGCGCCGGCAGCTTGATGTCTGGTGAGCAGTTCTTC. This codes for CAGSLMSGEQFF.

The chain employs TRBV3-1 and TRBJ1-1; D is unresolved. The CDR3 is 15 residues long. Trimming left V 4 bases short and J 2 bases short, with 14 bases between. CDR1 and CDR2 from the germline V gene are LGHDT and YNNKEL (reference sequence). The CDR3 sequence: CASSPMRVVNTEAFF. As DNA, the CDR3 is TGTGCCAGCAGCCCCATGCGGGTCGTTAACACTGAAGCTTTCTTT.

The DNA for the CDR3 is TGTGCCAGCAGTAAGACACTAGCGGGCGAAATCTACGAGCAGTACTTC. Its translation is CASSKTLAGEIYEQYF. The chain links TRBV12-3 or TRBV12-4 to TRBJ2-5; 9 positions agree with TRBD2. The J call may be faulty, since TRBJ2-7 better matches the DNA end. The CDR3 totals 16 residues.